The entry that follows covers one T cell receptor beta chain sequence. Its target is not known. TCRbeta libraries were built with three rounds of nested PCR, modified from ARM-PCR. TCRdb ran MiXCR on the multiplex PCR reads and lists one entry per CDR3 protein. The sample holds fewer than 120,000 distinct CDR3 sequences, 75% to 90% seen once. The V and J ends lost 4 bases and 4 bases, in that order; junction bases with no gene match: 6. The CDR3 consists of 14 residues. Germline V gene sequence: CDR1 MNHEY, CDR2 SVGAGI. The data were obtained in a study of tumor and adjacent non-tumor tissue in lung cancer. Study-wide background: The patients, some ten men and roughly 5 women, were roughly 30 to 80 with stage I to III disease. Samples averaged around 4 million productive TCRbeta reads each.

Study results and limitations: Higher tumor TCR diversity was associated with shorter survival.

This sample's RNA came from whole unsorted tissue. The chain is built from TRBV6-5 and TRBJ2-7; 8 bases are shared with TRBD1. The TCR originated in a man in his 70s with non-small cell lung cancer. Material: lung tumor tissue. The DNA of the CDR3 is TGTGCCAGCAGTTCCAACAGGGGGGCGTACGAGCAGTACTTC. As protein: CASSSNRGAYEQYF.